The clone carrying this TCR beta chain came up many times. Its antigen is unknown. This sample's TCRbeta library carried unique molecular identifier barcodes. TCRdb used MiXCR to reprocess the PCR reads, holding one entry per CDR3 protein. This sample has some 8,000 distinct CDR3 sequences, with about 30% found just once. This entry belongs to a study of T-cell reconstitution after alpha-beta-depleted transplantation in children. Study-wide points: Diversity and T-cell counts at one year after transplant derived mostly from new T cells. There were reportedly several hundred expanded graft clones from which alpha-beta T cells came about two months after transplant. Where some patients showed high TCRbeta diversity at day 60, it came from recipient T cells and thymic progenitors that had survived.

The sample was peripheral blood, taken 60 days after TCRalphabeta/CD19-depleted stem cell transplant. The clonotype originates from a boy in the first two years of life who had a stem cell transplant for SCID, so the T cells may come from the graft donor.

CDR3 sequence (DNA): TGTGCCAGCAGCCCCGGGACAGTCTATTATGGCTACACCTTC. It is translated as CASSPGTVYYGYTF. This chain connects TRBV4-2 to TRBJ1-2; 7 bases line up with TRBD1. V trimming: 4 bases; J trimming: 5 bases; junction bases outside the gene matches: 7. CDR3 length: 14 residues. Germline lookup yields CDR1 LGHNA and CDR2 YNFKEQ.